The 3 T cell receptor beta chains below were found in one sample sequenced in a study of T cells in Graves' hyperthyroidism and ophthalmopathy. RNA transcripts provided the source from which TCR beta CDR3 regions were amplified. HTBI primers were used for first-round RT-PCR of the TCR CDR3. MiXCR was run by TCRdb on the multiplex PCR reads, yielding one entry per CDR3 protein. Of about 380,000 distinct CDR3 sequences listed, 13% were seen once; the top ten hold about a fifth. The specimen was blood. The source is a man aged 25 to 45 with Graves' hyperthyroidism that later progressed to Graves' ophthalmopathy.

This clonotype has ten or more counts. The chain is built from TRBV11-2 and TRBJ1-1, with D possibly matching TRBD1 (5 bases). This CDR3 has 20 amino acids. Per germline, CDR1 SGHAT and CDR2 FQNNGV. V lost 1 base, J lost 0 bases, and 24 bases lay in between. CDR3: CASSLGLLWGRSGMNTEAFF. As DNA, the CDR3 is TGTGCCAGCAGCTTAGGCCTCCTCTGGGGCAGATCAGGAATGAACACTGAAGCTTTCTTT. Complete variable domain (other parts from reference TRBV11-2 and TRBJ1-1): EAGVAQSPRYKIIEKRQSVAFWCNPISGHATLYWYQQILGQGPKLLIQFQNNGVVDDSQLPKDRFSAERLKGVDSTLKIQPAKLEDSAVYLCASSLGLLWGRSGMNTEAFFGQGTRLTVV.

V gene TRBV28 combines with J gene TRBJ1-2, with TRBD1 matching over 7 bases. Per the germline V gene, CDR1 is MDHEN and CDR2 is SYDVKM. This CDR3 contains 16 residues. V gave up 1 base and J gave up 8 bases; unmatched junction bases: 13. The CDR3 bases are TGTGCCAGCAGTTTATTTTCCGGCGCAGGGGGTCACGGCTACACCTTC. Protein: CASSLFSGAGGHGYTF.

A remark on this clonotype: This may arise from a read error, as a much more abundant clone is one base away. The genes are TRBV9 and TRBJ2-5; D gene ambiguous. V dropped 2 bases and J dropped 5 bases, with 16 bases sitting between them. The CDR3 is 15 residues long. Germline CDR1 is SGDLS and CDR2 is YYNGEE. The CDR3 is CASSVQGSVPETQYF. The CDR3 nucleotides are TGTGCCAGCAGCGTTCAAGGGTCGGTGCCGGAGACCCAGTACTTC.